The sequence of this TCR beta chain was determined in a study of naive and memory T cell subsets. Study-level points and caveats: TCR transcript changes with activation or differentiation may affect this RNA method.

Treatment reported: skin biopsy from PPD injection site in Mantoux-positive individual. The library had UMIs added by 3' ligation of an oligonucleotide to TCR cDNA. Biopsied sites were PPD injections in people with a positive Mantoux test. Germline CDR1 is SQVTM and CDR2 is ANQGSEA. The CDR3 length is 16 residues. With V trimmed by 0 bases and J by 2 bases, 6 bases remained unmatched. The SP2 primer and nested alpha and beta constant region primers amplified ligated cDNA in four rounds. TCRdb independently ran MiXCR on the UMI-ligation and nested PCR reads; one entry per CDR3 protein. The top ten clones hold 2.5% to 3.5% of a sample with fewer than 35,000 distinct CDR3 sequences, 6.7% of them seen once. This clonotype was detected ten times or more. Its antigen remains unknown.

V is TRBV29-1 and J is TRBJ2-1; TRBD2 agrees at 8 bases. The TCR comes from an adult in good health. This specimen was skin, taken from a tuberculin skin test site. This CDR3 is CSVEDRNGGAYNEQFF. As DNA, the CDR3 is TGCAGCGTTGAAGATCGGAACGGGGGGGCCTACAATGAGCAGTTCTTC.